The 7 T cell receptor beta chains reported below all come from one sample, sequenced in a study of OX40 agonist ivuxolimab in advanced cancers. Assay: immunoSEQ multiplex PCR; the TCRdb copy retains only in-frame clones and omits some. The top ten hold approximately 3% of the sample, which has over 40,000 clones, about 80% seen once. The specimen comprised CD4+ or CD8+ T cells sorted from blood, sampled in a trial of the OX40 agonist ivuxolimab. The receptors derive from an adult with an advanced solid tumor such as melanoma, head and neck, liver or kidney cancer.

V is TRBV7-6 and J is TRBJ1-2; D might be TRBD1 (5 bases). Looked up from germline, CDR1 is SGHVS and CDR2 is FNYEAQ. The CDR3 spans 15 residues. V lost 0 bases to trimming and J lost 7 bases, with 15 bases between them. CDR3 sequence (DNA): TGTGCCAGCAGCTTAGCGCTATCTTTCCAGGGTGGCTACACCTTC. This translates into CASSLALSFQGGYTF.

The J gene is TRBJ1-1, the V gene TRBV6-1; D may be TRBD1 (6 bases). Germline V gives CDR1 MNHNS, CDR2 SASEGT. V was pared by 6 bases and J by 1 base, with 15 bases between. The CDR3 covers 15 residues. CDR3 protein: CASSDGRGWNTEAFF. The CDR3 DNA reads TGTGCCAGCAGCGACGGCAGGGGTTGGAACACTGAAGCTTTCTTT.

This clone was recorded only once. V is TRBV5-6 and J is TRBJ2-2; 9 bases match TRBD1. CDR1 is SGHDT and CDR2 is YYEEEE in the germline V gene. J gave up 5 bases and V 0 bases, and 8 bases lay outside the gene matches. This CDR3 spans 17 amino acids. The DNA of the CDR3 is TGTGCCAGCAGCTTGGACAGGGGGCATGCAGTAACCGGGGAGCTGTTTTTT. It specifies CASSLDRGHAVTGELFF.

This chain joins TRBV5-6 and TRBJ2-7, with 7 bases lining up with TRBD1. J lost 3 bases, V lost 4 bases, and 4 bases had no gene match. The CDR3 length is 13 residues. Germline-derived CDR1 and CDR2 are SGHDT and YYEEEE. The DNA for the CDR3 is TGTGCCAGCAGCCTGGACAGGAACTACGAGCAGTACTTC. This codes for CASSLDRNYEQYF.

For the CDR3, the DNA is TGTGCCACCATGGGACAGTTTAATGAAAAACTGTTTTTT. This sequence encodes CATMGQFNEKLFF. The chain couples TRBV6-1 to TRBJ1-4; the match to TRBD1 covers 7 bases. CDR3 length: 13 amino acids. Germline V gene data show CDR1 as MNHNS and CDR2 as SASEGT. The ends lost 10 bases at V and 4 bases at J; junction bases unmatched: 6.

The J gene is TRBJ2-1, the V gene TRBV11-3; TRBD1 matches at 8 bases. Germline CDR1 reads SGHNT; CDR2 reads YENEEA. The CDR3 contains 15 residues. Trimming at V came to 6 bases and at J to 0 bases, leaving 4 bases not matched to a gene. CDR3 bases: TGTGCCAGCAGACGACAGGGGAACTCCTACAATGAGCAGTTCTTC. Translating it yields CASRRQGNSYNEQFF. The variable domain in full, with the rest retrieved from reference TRBV11-3 and TRBJ2-1, is EAGVVQSPRYKIIEKKQPVAFWCNPISGHNTLYWYLQNLGQGPELLIRYENEEAVDDSQLPKDRFSAERLKGVDSTLKIQPAELGDSAVYLCASRRQGNSYNEQFFGPGTRLTVL.

The genes are TRBV6-5 and TRBJ2-1; D gene uncertain. Deletions cut 6 bases from V and 7 bases from J, with 10 bases between. The germline V gene encodes CDR1 MNHEY and CDR2 SVGAGI. The CDR3 runs 12 residues. DNA of the CDR3: TGTGCCAGCAGCATCTATGGGAATGAGCAGTTCTTC. Residues: CASSIYGNEQFF.